These T cell receptor beta chains were read from a single sample in a study of T cells in Graves' hyperthyroidism and ophthalmopathy. TCRdb ran MiXCR on the multiplex PCR reads and lists one entry per CDR3 protein. Of 450,000 to 700,000 distinct CDR3 sequences in the sample, roughly 46% were seen once. Sample: peripheral blood or thyroid tissue (not recorded which). All receptors come from an adult woman with Graves' disease, either hyperthyroidism or ophthalmopathy (not recorded which). CDR3s include the opening cysteine and the closing phenylalanine or tryptophan. The order of the fields is J gene, V gene, clone size, D gene, CDR3 DNA, CDR3 protein. D genes are given only for firm matches. Rows give clone size only sometimes, using once, few, many, or a class for an expanded clone.

j_call: TRBJ1-5; v_call: TRBV7-2; clone_size: .; d_call: .; cdr3_nt: TGTGCCAGCAGTTACTCGATTGGGCAGCCCCAGCATTTT; cdr3_aa: CASSYSIGQPQHF
j_call: TRBJ1-2; v_call: TRBV25-1; clone_size: .; d_call: .; cdr3_nt: TGTGCCGAGGACGGAATCTATGGCTACACCTTC; cdr3_aa: CAEDGIYGYTF
j_call: TRBJ2-7; v_call: TRBV7-9; clone_size: .; d_call: TRBD2; cdr3_nt: TGTGCCAGCAGCCACCCGACTAGCCGGGGTTACGAGCAGTACTTC; cdr3_aa: CASSHPTSRGYEQYF
j_call: TRBJ2-7; v_call: TRBV5-6; clone_size: .; d_call: .; cdr3_nt: TGTGCCAGCAGCTTGGGTAGCGGTCCCTCCTACGAGCAGTACTTC; cdr3_aa: CASSLGSGPSYEQYF
j_call: TRBJ1-6; v_call: TRBV10-3; clone_size: .; d_call: .; cdr3_nt: TGTGCCATCAGTGAGGCCTCGAGCTCCTATAATTCACCCCTCCGCTTC; cdr3_aa: CAISEASSSYNSPLRF
j_call: TRBJ2-7; v_call: TRBV5-4; clone_size: many; d_call: TRBD2; cdr3_nt: TGTGCCAGCAGCTTGGTAGCGGGAGTCTCCTACGAGCAGTACTTC; cdr3_aa: CASSLVAGVSYEQYF
j_call: TRBJ2-5; v_call: TRBV7-9; clone_size: many; d_call: TRBD1; cdr3_nt: TGTGCCAGCAGCCCGACGGACAGGGAAGCTCAAGAGACCCAGTACTTC; cdr3_aa: CASSPTDREAQETQYF
j_call: TRBJ1-1; v_call: TRBV3-1; clone_size: once; d_call: .; cdr3_nt: TGTGCCAGCAGCCAAGGGGCACCGAACACTGAAGCTTTCTTT; cdr3_aa: CASSQGAPNTEAFF
j_call: TRBJ1-1; v_call: TRBV5-1; clone_size: once; d_call: .; cdr3_nt: TGCGCCAGCAGCTTGGCACGGACGAACACTGAAGCTTTCTTT; cdr3_aa: CASSLARTNTEAFF
j_call: TRBJ1-1; v_call: TRBV15; clone_size: many; d_call: .; cdr3_nt: TGTGCCACCAGCAGTAGCAGGGGATACGATGAAGCTTTCTTT; cdr3_aa: CATSSSRGYDEAFF
j_call: TRBJ2-5; v_call: TRBV7-3; clone_size: many; d_call: TRBD1; cdr3_nt: TGTGCCAGCAGCCCGAAGGGACAGGGGTCAGAGACCCAGTACTTC; cdr3_aa: CASSPKGQGSETQYF
j_call: TRBJ2-5; v_call: TRBV20-1; clone_size: .; d_call: .; cdr3_nt: TGCAGTGCTAGAGATGAGACCCAGTACTTC; cdr3_aa: CSARDETQYF
j_call: TRBJ1-5; v_call: TRBV29-1; clone_size: .; d_call: .; cdr3_nt: TGCAGCGCCGGGGAGGGGGGCGGACAGCCCCAGCATTTT; cdr3_aa: CSAGEGGGQPQHF
j_call: TRBJ1-1; v_call: TRBV20-1; clone_size: .; d_call: .; cdr3_nt: TGCTGTGCTAGCAGCCTAGGGGACGGCACTGAAGCTTTCTTT; cdr3_aa: CCASSLGDGTEAFF
j_call: TRBJ1-3; v_call: TRBV2; clone_size: .; d_call: .; cdr3_nt: TGTGCCAGCAGTGAAGGGGGGGAGCCTGGAAACACCATATATTTT; cdr3_aa: CASSEGGEPGNTIYF
j_call: TRBJ2-5; v_call: TRBV5-1; clone_size: .; d_call: TRBD1; cdr3_nt: TGTGCCAGCAGCGTGACAGGGGGCTTTGAGACCCAGTACTTC; cdr3_aa: CASSVTGGFETQYF
j_call: TRBJ1-2; v_call: TRBV24-1; clone_size: many; d_call: .; cdr3_nt: TGTGCCACCAGTGACTCGAAGCGTGGCTATGGCTACACCTTC; cdr3_aa: CATSDSKRGYGYTF
j_call: TRBJ2-5; v_call: TRBV10-3; clone_size: .; d_call: .; cdr3_nt: TGTGCCATCAGTGAGGGCCTCTTTCCGGAGACCCAGTACTTC; cdr3_aa: CAISEGLFPETQYF
j_call: TRBJ1-5; v_call: TRBV10-2; clone_size: few; d_call: .; cdr3_nt: TGCGCCAGCGCACAGGGAGGCAATCAGCCCCAGCATTTT; cdr3_aa: CASAQGGNQPQHF
j_call: TRBJ1-2; v_call: TRBV20-1; clone_size: few; d_call: .; cdr3_nt: TGCAGTGCTCGACCGGATCCTGGCTACACCTTC; cdr3_aa: CSARPDPGYTF
j_call: TRBJ2-7; v_call: TRBV4-1; clone_size: .; d_call: .; cdr3_nt: TGCGCCAGCAGCCCCCCTTTAGTGGGACGGATGGTCAACTACGAGCAGTACTTC; cdr3_aa: CASSPPLVGRMVNYEQYF
j_call: TRBJ1-1; v_call: TRBV7-9; clone_size: many; d_call: TRBD1; cdr3_nt: TGTGCCAGCAGCTTATTCCAGGGGGCCAAGACTGAAGCTTTCTTT; cdr3_aa: CASSLFQGAKTEAFF
j_call: TRBJ1-6; v_call: TRBV18; clone_size: .; d_call: TRBD1; cdr3_nt: TGTGCCAGCTCAAACTCGACAGGGGGTAGTAATTCACCCCTCCACTTT; cdr3_aa: CASSNSTGGSNSPLHF
j_call: TRBJ2-2; v_call: TRBV25-1; clone_size: many; d_call: .; cdr3_nt: TGTGCCAGCAGCCAAATCGGGGACACCGGGGAGCTGTTTTTT; cdr3_aa: CASSQIGDTGELFF
j_call: TRBJ1-2; v_call: TRBV10-2; clone_size: .; d_call: TRBD1; cdr3_nt: TGCGCCAGTTCGACAGGGACCCATGGCTACACCTTC; cdr3_aa: CASSTGTHGYTF
j_call: TRBJ1-1; v_call: TRBV30; clone_size: few; d_call: TRBD1; cdr3_nt: TGTGCCTGGGGCCCTACAGGGGGCGCTTTTTTGAACACTGAAGCTTTCTTT; cdr3_aa: CAWGPTGGAFLNTEAFF
j_call: TRBJ2-7; v_call: TRBV7-2; clone_size: many; d_call: TRBD2; cdr3_nt: TGTGCCAGCAGCTGGCGACTAGCCAAGAACTACGAGCAGTACTTC; cdr3_aa: CASSWRLAKNYEQYF
j_call: TRBJ1-4; v_call: TRBV28; clone_size: .; d_call: .; cdr3_nt: TGTGCCAGCAGTCCCGCGCCCACCGCCCGAGTGGGATTT; cdr3_aa: CASSPAPTARVGF
j_call: TRBJ2-2; v_call: TRBV2; clone_size: few; d_call: .; cdr3_nt: TGTGCCAGCACCCCGGGACAACTAACCGGGGAGCTGTTTTTT; cdr3_aa: CASTPGQLTGELFF
j_call: TRBJ1-1; v_call: TRBV20-1; clone_size: few; d_call: .; cdr3_nt: TGCAGTGCTAGACGGGGGGGGGAGGACACTGAAGCTTTCTTT; cdr3_aa: CSARRGGEDTEAFF
j_call: TRBJ2-7; v_call: TRBV20-1; clone_size: many; d_call: TRBD2; cdr3_nt: TGCAGTGCTAGAGATCGTGGGAGGGAGAGGAGATGGGCGCGCGAGCAGTACTTC; cdr3_aa: CSARDRGRERRWAREQYF
j_call: TRBJ1-2; v_call: TRBV27; clone_size: few; d_call: .; cdr3_nt: TGTGCCAGCAGTTTGAGGCCGGGCCCAGTTTTTGGCTACACCTTC; cdr3_aa: CASSLRPGPVFGYTF
j_call: TRBJ2-7; v_call: TRBV2; clone_size: many; d_call: .; cdr3_nt: TGTGCCAGCAGTGGATGGTCCTACGAGCAGTACTTC; cdr3_aa: CASSGWSYEQYF
j_call: TRBJ2-1; v_call: TRBV10-2; clone_size: .; d_call: .; cdr3_nt: TGCGCCAGCAGTCAGTACAACGAGCAGCTCTTC; cdr3_aa: CASSQYNEQLF
j_call: TRBJ2-3; v_call: TRBV10-3; clone_size: .; d_call: TRBD1; cdr3_nt: TGTGCCATCAGGCGACAGGGTGGCCAAGATACGCAGTATTTT; cdr3_aa: CAIRRQGGQDTQYF